This T cell receptor beta chain was observed in a study of OX40 agonist ivuxolimab in advanced cancers. Sequencing used immunoSEQ multiplex PCR; TCRdb keeps in-frame clones, though not all of them. Of about 79,000 clones in the sample, 70% to 85% are singletons; the top ten hold 0.45% to 0.6%. This CDR3 region has 18 residues. The material sequenced was CD4+ or CD8+ T cells sorted from blood, taken in a trial of the OX40 agonist ivuxolimab. The chain is built from TRBV21-1 and TRBJ1-6. TRBV21-1 is marked as a pseudogene. This TCR derives from an adult with an advanced solid tumor such as melanoma, head and neck, liver or kidney cancer. For the CDR3, the DNA is TGTGCCAGCAGCACCCGAGGGGAAGGGGATACCTATAATTCACCCCTCCACTTT. This encodes CASSTRGEGDTYNSPLHF.